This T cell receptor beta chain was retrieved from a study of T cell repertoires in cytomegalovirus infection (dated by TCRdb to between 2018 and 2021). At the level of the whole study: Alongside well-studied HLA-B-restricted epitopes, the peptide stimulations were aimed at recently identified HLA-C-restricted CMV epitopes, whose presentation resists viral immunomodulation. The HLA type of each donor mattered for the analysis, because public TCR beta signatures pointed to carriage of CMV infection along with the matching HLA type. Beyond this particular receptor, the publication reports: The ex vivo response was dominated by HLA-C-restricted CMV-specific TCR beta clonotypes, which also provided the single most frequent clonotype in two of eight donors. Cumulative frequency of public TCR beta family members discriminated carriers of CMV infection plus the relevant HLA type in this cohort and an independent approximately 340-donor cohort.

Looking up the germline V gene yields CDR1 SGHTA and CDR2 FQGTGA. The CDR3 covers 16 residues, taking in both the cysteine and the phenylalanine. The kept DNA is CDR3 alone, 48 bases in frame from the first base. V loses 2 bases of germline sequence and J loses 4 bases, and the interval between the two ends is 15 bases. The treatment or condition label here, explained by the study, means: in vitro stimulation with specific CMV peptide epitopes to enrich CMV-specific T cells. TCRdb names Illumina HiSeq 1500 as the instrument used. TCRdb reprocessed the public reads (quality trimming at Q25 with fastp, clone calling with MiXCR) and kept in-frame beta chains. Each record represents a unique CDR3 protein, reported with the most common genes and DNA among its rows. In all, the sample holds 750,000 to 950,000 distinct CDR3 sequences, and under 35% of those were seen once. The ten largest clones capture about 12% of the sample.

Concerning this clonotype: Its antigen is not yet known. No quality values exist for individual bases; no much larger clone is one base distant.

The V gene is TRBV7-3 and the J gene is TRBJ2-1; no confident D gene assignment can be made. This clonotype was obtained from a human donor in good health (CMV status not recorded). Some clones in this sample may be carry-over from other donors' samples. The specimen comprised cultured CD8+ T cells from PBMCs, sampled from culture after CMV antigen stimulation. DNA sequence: TGTGCCAGCAGCTTAGCGCCCGGGTTGAGTTACAATGAGCAGTTCTTC. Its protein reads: CASSLAPGLSYNEQFF.